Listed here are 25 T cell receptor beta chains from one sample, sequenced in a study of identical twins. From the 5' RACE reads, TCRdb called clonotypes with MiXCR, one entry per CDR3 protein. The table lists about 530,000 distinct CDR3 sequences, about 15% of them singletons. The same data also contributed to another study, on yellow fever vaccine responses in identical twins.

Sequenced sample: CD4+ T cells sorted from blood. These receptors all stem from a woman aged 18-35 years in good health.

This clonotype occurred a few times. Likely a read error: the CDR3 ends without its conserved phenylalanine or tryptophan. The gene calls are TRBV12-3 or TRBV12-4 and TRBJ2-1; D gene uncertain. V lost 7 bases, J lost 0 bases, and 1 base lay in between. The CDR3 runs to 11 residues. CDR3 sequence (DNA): TGTGCCAGCACCTCCTACAATGAGCAGTTCGTC. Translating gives CASTSYNEQFV.

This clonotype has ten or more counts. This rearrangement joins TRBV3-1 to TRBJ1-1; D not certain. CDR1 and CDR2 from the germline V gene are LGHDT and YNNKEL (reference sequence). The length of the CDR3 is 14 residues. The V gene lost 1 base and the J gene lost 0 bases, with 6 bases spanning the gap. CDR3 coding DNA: TGTGCCAGCAGCCAAGGTCATGTGAACACTGAAGCTTTCTTT. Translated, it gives CASSQGHVNTEAFF.

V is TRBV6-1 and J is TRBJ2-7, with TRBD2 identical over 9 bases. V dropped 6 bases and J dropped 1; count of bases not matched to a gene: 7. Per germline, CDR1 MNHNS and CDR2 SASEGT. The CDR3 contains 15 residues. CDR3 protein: CASSPRSGGSYEQYV. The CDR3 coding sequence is TGTGCCAGCAGCCCTAGGAGCGGGGGGTCCTACGAGCAGTACGTC.

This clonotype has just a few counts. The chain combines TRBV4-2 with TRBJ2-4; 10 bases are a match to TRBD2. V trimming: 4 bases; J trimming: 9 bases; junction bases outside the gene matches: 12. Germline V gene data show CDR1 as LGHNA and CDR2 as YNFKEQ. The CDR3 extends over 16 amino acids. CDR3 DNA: TGTGCCAGCAGCCCCGAGAGCGGGGGGGCTCAGGTCATTCAGTACTTC. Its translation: CASSPESGGAQVIQYF.

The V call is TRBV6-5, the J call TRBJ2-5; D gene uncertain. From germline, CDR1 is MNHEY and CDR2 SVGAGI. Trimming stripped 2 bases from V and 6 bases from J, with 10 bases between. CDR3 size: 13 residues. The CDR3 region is CASSYDGFQTQYF. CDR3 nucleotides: TGTGCCAGCAGTTACGACGGTTTCCAGACCCAGTACTTC.

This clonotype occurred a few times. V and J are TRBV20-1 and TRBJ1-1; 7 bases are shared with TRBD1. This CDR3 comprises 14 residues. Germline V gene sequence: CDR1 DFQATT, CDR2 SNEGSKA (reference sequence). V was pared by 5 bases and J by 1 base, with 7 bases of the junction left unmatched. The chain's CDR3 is CSAPKPGGNTEAFF. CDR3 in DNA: TGCAGTGCTCCAAAGCCAGGGGGGAACACTGAAGCTTTCTTT.

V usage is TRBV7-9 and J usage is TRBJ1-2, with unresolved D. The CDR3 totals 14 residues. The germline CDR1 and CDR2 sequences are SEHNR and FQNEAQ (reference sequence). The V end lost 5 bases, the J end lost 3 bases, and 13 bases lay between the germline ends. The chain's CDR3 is CASSRDIDDYGYTF. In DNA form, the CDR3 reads TGTGCCAGCAGCCGAGACATCGATGACTATGGCTACACCTTC.

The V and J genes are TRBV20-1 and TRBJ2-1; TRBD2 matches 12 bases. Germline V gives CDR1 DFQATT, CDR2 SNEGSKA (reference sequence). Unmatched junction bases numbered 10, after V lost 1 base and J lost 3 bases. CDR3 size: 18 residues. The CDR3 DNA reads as TGCAGTGCTAGAGCGCAGGGACTAGCGGGTCAGCACTACAATGAGCAGTTCTTC. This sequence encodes CSARAQGLAGQHYNEQFF.

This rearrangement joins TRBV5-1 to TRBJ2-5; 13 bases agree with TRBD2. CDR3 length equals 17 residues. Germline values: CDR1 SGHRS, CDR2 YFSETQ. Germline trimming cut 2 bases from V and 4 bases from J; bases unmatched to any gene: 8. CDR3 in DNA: TGCGCCAGCAGCTTTCAAGGACTAGCGGGAGCGGGAGAGACCCAGTACTTC. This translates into CASSFQGLAGAGETQYF. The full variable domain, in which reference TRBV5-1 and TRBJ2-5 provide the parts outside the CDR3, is KAGVTQTPRYLIKTRGQQVTLSCSPISGHRSVSWYQQTPGQGLQFLFEYFSETQRNKGNFPGRFSGRQFSNSRSEMNVSTLELGDSALYLCASSFQGLAGAGETQYFGPGTRLLVL.

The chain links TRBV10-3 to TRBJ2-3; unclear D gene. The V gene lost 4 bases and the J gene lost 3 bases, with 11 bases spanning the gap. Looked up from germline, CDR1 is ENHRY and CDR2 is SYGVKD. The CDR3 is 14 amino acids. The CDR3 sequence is CAISAYAQTDTQYF. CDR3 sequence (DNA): TGTGCCATCAGTGCTTATGCTCAGACAGATACGCAGTATTTT.

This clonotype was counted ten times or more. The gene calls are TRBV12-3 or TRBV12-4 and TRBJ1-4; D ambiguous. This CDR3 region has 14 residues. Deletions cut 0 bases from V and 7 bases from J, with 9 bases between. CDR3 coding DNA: TGTGCCAGCAGTTTAGCCCCGGACGGTGAAAAACTGTTTTTT. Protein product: CASSLAPDGEKLFF.

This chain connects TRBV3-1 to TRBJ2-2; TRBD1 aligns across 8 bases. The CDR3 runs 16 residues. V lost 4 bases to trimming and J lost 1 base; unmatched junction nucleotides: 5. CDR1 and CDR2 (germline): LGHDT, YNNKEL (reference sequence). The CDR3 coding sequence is TGTGCCAGCAGCCGGACAGGGAGCGGGAACACCGGGGAGCTGTTTTTT. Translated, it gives CASSRTGSGNTGELFF.

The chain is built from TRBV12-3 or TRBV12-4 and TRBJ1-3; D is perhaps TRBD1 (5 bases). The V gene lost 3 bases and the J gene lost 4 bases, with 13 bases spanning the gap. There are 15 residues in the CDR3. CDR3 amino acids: CASSFRGGQGNTIYF. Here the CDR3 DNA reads TGTGCCAGCAGTTTTAGGGGAGGTCAAGGAAACACCATATATTTT.

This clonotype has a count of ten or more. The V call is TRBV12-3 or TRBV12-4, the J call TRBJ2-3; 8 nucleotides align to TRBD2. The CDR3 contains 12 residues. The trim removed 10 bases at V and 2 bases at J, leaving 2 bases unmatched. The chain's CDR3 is CATGGNTDTQYF. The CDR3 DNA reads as TGTGCCACGGGGGGGAACACAGATACGCAGTATTTT.

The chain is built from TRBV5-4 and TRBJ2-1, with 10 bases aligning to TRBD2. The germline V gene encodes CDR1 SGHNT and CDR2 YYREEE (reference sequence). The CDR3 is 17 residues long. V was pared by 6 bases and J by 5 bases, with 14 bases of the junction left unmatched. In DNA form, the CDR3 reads TGTGCCAGCATCAAAGAAAAAGCGGGGGGGCCTCACAATGAGCAGTTCTTC. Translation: CASIKEKAGGPHNEQFF.

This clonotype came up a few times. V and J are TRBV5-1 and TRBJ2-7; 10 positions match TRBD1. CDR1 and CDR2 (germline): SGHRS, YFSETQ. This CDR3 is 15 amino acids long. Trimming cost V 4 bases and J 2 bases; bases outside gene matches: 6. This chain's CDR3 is CASSPWDRGAYEQYF. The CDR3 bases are TGCGCCAGCAGCCCTTGGGACAGGGGAGCCTACGAGCAGTACTTC.

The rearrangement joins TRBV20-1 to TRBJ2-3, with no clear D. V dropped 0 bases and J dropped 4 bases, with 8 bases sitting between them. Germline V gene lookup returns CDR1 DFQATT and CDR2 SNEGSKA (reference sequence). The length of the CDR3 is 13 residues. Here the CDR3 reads CSARDRNADTQYF. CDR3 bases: TGCAGTGCTAGAGATAGGAATGCAGATACGCAGTATTTT.

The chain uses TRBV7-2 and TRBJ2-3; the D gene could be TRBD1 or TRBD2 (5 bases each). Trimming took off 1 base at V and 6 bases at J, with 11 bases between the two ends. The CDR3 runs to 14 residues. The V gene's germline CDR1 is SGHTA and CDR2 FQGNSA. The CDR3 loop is CASSLDYGTDTQYF. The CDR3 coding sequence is TGTGCCAGCAGCTTAGATTACGGGACCGATACGCAGTATTTT.

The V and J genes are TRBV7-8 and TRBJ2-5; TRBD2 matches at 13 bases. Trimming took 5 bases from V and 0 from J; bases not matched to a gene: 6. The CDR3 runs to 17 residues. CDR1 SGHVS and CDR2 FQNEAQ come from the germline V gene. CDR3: CASSRTSGGPYQETQYF. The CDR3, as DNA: TGTGCCAGCAGCAGGACTAGCGGGGGCCCGTACCAAGAGACCCAGTACTTC.

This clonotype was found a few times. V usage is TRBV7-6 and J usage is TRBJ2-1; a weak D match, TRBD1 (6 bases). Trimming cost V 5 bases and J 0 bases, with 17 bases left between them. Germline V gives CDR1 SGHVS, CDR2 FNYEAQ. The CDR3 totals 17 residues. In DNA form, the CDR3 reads TGTGCCAGCAGCAGCCCGGACAGTCCCCACTCCTACAATGAGCAGTTCTTC. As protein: CASSSPDSPHSYNEQFF.

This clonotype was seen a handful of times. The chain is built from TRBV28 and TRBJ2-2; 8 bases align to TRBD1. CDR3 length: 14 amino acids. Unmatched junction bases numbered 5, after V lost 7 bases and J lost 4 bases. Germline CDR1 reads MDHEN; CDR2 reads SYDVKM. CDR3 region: CASIADRGTGELFF. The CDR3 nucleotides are TGTGCCAGCATCGCCGACAGGGGCACCGGGGAGCTGTTTTTT.

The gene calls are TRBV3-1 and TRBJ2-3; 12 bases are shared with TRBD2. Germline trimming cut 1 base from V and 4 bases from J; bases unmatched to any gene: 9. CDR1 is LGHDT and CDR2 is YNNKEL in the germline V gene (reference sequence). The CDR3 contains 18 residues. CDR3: CASSQVVRLAGVADTQYF. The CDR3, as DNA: TGTGCCAGCAGCCAAGTCGTCCGACTAGCGGGAGTTGCAGATACGCAGTATTTT.

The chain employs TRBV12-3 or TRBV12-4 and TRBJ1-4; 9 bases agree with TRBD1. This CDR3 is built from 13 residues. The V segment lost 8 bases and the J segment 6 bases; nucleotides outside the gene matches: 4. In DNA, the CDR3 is TGTGCCAGCTCCGGGACAGGGCATGAAAAACTGTTTTTT. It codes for CASSGTGHEKLFF.

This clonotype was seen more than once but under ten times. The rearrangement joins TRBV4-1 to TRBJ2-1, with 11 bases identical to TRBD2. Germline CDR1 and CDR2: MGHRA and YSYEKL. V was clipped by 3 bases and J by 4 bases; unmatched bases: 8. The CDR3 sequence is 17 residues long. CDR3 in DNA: TGCGCCAGCAGCCACAATCCTAGCGGGGGGAGGTACAATGAGCAGTTCTTC. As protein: CASSHNPSGGRYNEQFF.

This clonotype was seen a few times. This CDR3 reads CASHRDKAADTQYF. The DNA of the CDR3 is TGTGCCAGCCACCGGGACAAAGCAGCAGATACGCAGTATTTT. The V gene is TRBV10-3, the J gene TRBJ2-3; D is possibly TRBD1 (6 bases). Germline CDR1 is ENHRY and CDR2 is SYGVKD. CDR3 length: 14 amino acids. Trimming cost V 10 bases and J 4 bases, with 18 bases left between them.